The next 22 T cell receptor beta chains were all read from a single sample in a study of T cell responses to AZD1222 COVID-19 vaccine. Sequencing was performed with immunoSEQ multiplex PCR; in TCRdb, only in-frame clones are kept and a portion is missing. Among 70,000 to 95,000 clones, approximately 90% were seen once, and the ten largest hold around 8%. The material was peripheral blood, obtained 28 days after the second AZD1222 dose. All receptors come from an adult who received the AZD1222 COVID-19 vaccine.

This rearrangement joins TRBV19 to TRBJ2-7, with D possibly TRBD1 on 6 matching bases. There are 14 residues in the CDR3. V lost 4 bases and J lost 2, with 12 bases in between. Per germline, CDR1 LNHDA and CDR2 SQIVND (reference sequence). In DNA, the CDR3 is TGTGCCAGTAGTAACACAGGGCCCCCCTACGAGCAGTACTTC. Its protein product is CASSNTGPPYEQYF.

The V gene is TRBV7-6, the J gene TRBJ2-7; 8 bases agree with TRBD2. Unmatched junction bases numbered 11, after V lost 0 bases and J lost 7 bases. This CDR3 region has 16 residues. Germline V gene data show CDR1 as SGHVS and CDR2 as FNYEAQ. CDR3 DNA: TGTGCCAGCAGCTTAGCGGCTAGCGGGTCCCTTGGGGAGCAGTACTTC. Amino acids: CASSLAASGSLGEQYF.

The CDR3 DNA sequence: TGTGCCAGCAGCCAAGTAACCGGTCAGACGCAGTATTTT. It encodes CASSQVTGQTQYF. V usage is TRBV3-1 (or the pseudogene TRBV3-2) and J usage is TRBJ2-3; D is ambiguous. Trimming removed 1 base at V and 9 bases at J, with 11 bases between. This CDR3 has 13 residues. Germline loops: CDR1 LGHDT, CDR2 YNNKEL (reference sequence).

This clone was seen just once. The chain links TRBV5-1 to TRBJ2-3; TRBD1 agrees at 7 bases. The V segment lost 8 bases and the J segment 0 bases; nucleotides outside the gene matches: 9. Per germline, CDR1 SGHRS and CDR2 YFSETQ. The CDR3 covers 15 residues. CDR3: CASTPTGLSTDTQYF. CDR3 bases: TGCGCCAGTACCCCGACAGGGCTTAGCACAGATACGCAGTATTTT.

The chain uses TRBV25-1 and TRBJ2-2, with 12 bases fitting TRBD2. The V segment lost 3 bases and the J segment 8 bases; nucleotides outside the gene matches: 7. CDR1 and CDR2 from the germline V gene are MGHDK and SYGVNS. This CDR3 comprises 16 residues. The CDR3, as DNA: TGTGCCAGCAGTGATGCCGGGACTAGCGGGTCTGGGGAGCTGTTTTTT. Protein product: CASSDAGTSGSGELFF. The variable domain in full, completed from reference TRBV25-1 and TRBJ2-2, reads EADIYQTPRYLVIGTGKKITLECSQTMGHDKMYWYQQDPGMELHLIHYSYGVNSTEKGDLSSESTVSRIRTEHFPLTLESARPSHTSQYLCASSDAGTSGSGELFFGEGSRLTVL.

The V and J genes are TRBV3-1 (or the pseudogene TRBV3-2) and TRBJ2-1; 7 bases are shared with TRBD2. Unmatched junction bases numbered 1, after V lost 2 bases and J lost 3 bases. From germline, CDR1 is LGHDT and CDR2 YNNKEL (reference sequence). This CDR3 has 14 amino acids. CDR3 bases: TGTGCCAGCAGCCAAAGCGGGATCTACAATGAGCAGTTCTTC. Amino acid sequence: CASSQSGIYNEQFF.

This chain connects TRBV20-1 to TRBJ2-7; no clear D. V lost 3 bases and J 2 bases, leaving 8 bases between the germline ends. The CDR3 runs 12 residues. Germline V gene lookup returns CDR1 DFQATT and CDR2 SNEGSKA (reference sequence). DNA of the CDR3: TGCAGTGCTAGTTCGGGTACCTACGAGCAGTACTTC. Protein sequence: CSASSGTYEQYF.

The chain employs TRBV19 and TRBJ2-1, with D perhaps TRBD2 (7 bases). Trimming left V 3 bases short and J 8 bases short, with 23 bases between. Per germline, CDR1 LNHDA and CDR2 SQIVND (reference sequence). The CDR3 spans 17 residues. CDR3 DNA sequence: TGTGCCAGTAGTATTAGGGGGTTGGCGGGAGCTAAGGATGAGCAGTTCTTC. Its protein product is CASSIRGLAGAKDEQFF.

V gene TRBV29-1 combines with J gene TRBJ2-1, with D tentatively TRBD2 (6 bases). Trimming took 1 base from V and 2 from J, leaving 9 bases between them. Per the germline V gene, CDR1 is SQVTM and CDR2 is ANQGSEA. The CDR3 runs to 14 residues. CDR3 DNA: TGCAGCGTTGAAGCGGGAGTAGCCTACAATGAGCAGTTCTTC. This sequence encodes CSVEAGVAYNEQFF.

This clone was found a few times. The chain has TRBV28 and TRBJ2-1; 10 positions match TRBD2. The CDR3 extends over 19 amino acids. V gave up 4 bases and J gave up 3 bases; unmatched junction bases: 15. The germline V gene has CDR1 MDHEN and CDR2 SYDVKM. Here the CDR3 DNA reads TGTGCCAGCAGTTCCCGTGGTAGCGGGAGGATGAGTATCTACAATGAGCAGTTCTTC. Translation: CASSSRGSGRMSIYNEQFF.

The chain carries TRBV14 and TRBJ2-7, with 11 bases matching TRBD2. CDR1 is SGHDN, CDR2 FVKESK, per germline. The CDR3 has 16 residues. V gave up 1 base and J gave up 3 bases; unmatched junction bases: 5. CDR3 sequence (DNA): TGTGCCAGCAGCCAAGTATCTAGCGGGAGGCTCTACGAGCAGTACTTC. Its translation: CASSQVSSGRLYEQYF. Drawing the rest from reference TRBV14 and TRBJ2-7, the complete variable domain is EAGVTQFPSHSVIEKGQTVTLRCDPISGHDNLYWYRRVMGKEIKFLLHFVKESKQDESGMPNNRFLAERTGGTYSTLKVQPAELEDSGVYFCASSQVSSGRLYEQYFGPGTRLTVT.

This clone was detected only a few times. V is TRBV6-2 or TRBV6-3 and J is TRBJ2-5; TRBD2 matches at 7 bases. This CDR3 contains 15 residues. With V trimmed by 4 bases and J by 2 bases, 7 bases remained unmatched. The germline gives CDR1 MNHEY, CDR2 SVGEGT. This CDR3 is CASSSRTRPQETQYF. CDR3 sequence (DNA): TGTGCCAGCAGTTCCCGGACTAGACCTCAAGAGACCCAGTACTTC.

This clone was found once. This chain connects TRBV11-2 to TRBJ1-6; no clear D gene. Germline CDR1 reads SGHAT; CDR2 reads FQNNGV. The CDR3 loop spans 14 amino acids. Trimming took 0 bases from V and 9 from J, leaving 9 bases between them. CDR3 nucleotide sequence: TGTGCCAGCAGCTTAGATCCGGGAATTTCACCCCTCCACTTT. Translation: CASSLDPGISPLHF.

The chain employs TRBV19 and TRBJ2-7; tentatively, D is TRBD2 (5 bases). This CDR3 spans 14 amino acids. V lost 6 bases to trimming and J lost 7 bases, with 19 bases between them. Germline values: CDR1 LNHDA, CDR2 SQIVND (reference sequence). The CDR3 DNA sequence: TGTGCCAGTAGCCGATCTCACCGAACGGGGGAGCAGTACTTC. Translating gives CASSRSHRTGEQYF. Full variable domain (missing parts from reference TRBV19 and TRBJ2-7): DGGITQSPKYLFRKEGQNVTLSCEQNLNHDAMYWYRQDPGQGLRLIYYSQIVNDFQKGDIAEGYSVSREKKESFPLTVTSAQKNPTAFYLCASSRSHRTGEQYFGPGTRLTVT.

The chain is built from TRBV15 and TRBJ1-1; D is unclear. The CDR3 is 12 amino acids. V gave up 0 bases and J gave up 11 bases, with 10 bases separating them. Germline V CDR1 and CDR2: LNHNV, YYDKDF (reference sequence). CDR3 in amino acids: CATSREGRAAFF. As DNA, the CDR3 is TGTGCCACCAGCAGAGAAGGTAGGGCGGCTTTCTTT.

The chain carries TRBV21-1 and TRBJ1-1. TRBV21-1 is designated a pseudogene. The CDR3 consists of 14 residues. The CDR3 loop reads CASSKESPRHEAFF. CDR3 nucleotide sequence: TGTGCCAGCAGCAAAGAGAGTCCCCGTCATGAAGCTTTCTTT.

J is TRBJ2-5 and V is TRBV7-8, with 8 bases aligning to TRBD2. The CDR3 length is 14 residues. Unmatched junction bases numbered 7, after V lost 5 bases and J lost 5 bases. Germline CDR1 and CDR2: SGHVS and FQNEAQ. CDR3 sequence reads: CASSPGTSGETQYF. The CDR3 DNA follows: TGTGCCAGCAGCCCGGGGACTAGTGGCGAGACCCAGTACTTC. The full variable domain, completed using reference TRBV7-8 and TRBJ2-5, is GAGVSQSPRYKVAKRGQDVALRCDPISGHVSLFWYQQALGQGPEFLTYFQNEAQLDKSGLPSDRFFAERPEGSVSTLKIQRTQQEDSAVYLCASSPGTSGETQYFGPGTRLLVL.

The CDR3 bases are TGTGCCTGGAGATCACAGGAAAACACTGAAGCTTTCTTT. It translates to CAWRSQENTEAFF. The V call is TRBV30, the J call TRBJ1-1, with a tentative D call TRBD1 (5 bases). Trimming cost V 3 bases and J 2 bases, with 10 bases left between them. Germline lookup yields CDR1 GTSNPN and CDR2 SVGIG (reference sequence). The CDR3 has 13 residues.

The chain joins TRBV3-1 (or the pseudogene TRBV3-2) to TRBJ1-6; D uncertain. Trimming removed 0 bases from V and 9 bases from J, with 0 bases in between. CDR3 size: 11 residues. Germline V gene data show CDR1 as LGHDT and CDR2 as YNNKEL (reference sequence). The DNA of the CDR3 is TGTGCCAGCAGCCAAGATTCACCCCTCCACTTT. It is translated as CASSQDSPLHF.

The chain couples TRBV29-1 to TRBJ2-3, with TRBD1 as a possible D gene (5 bases). Trimming cost V 4 bases and J 3 bases, with 14 bases left between them. CDR3 length: 14 amino acids. CDR1 is SQVTM and CDR2 is ANQGSEA in the germline V gene. For the CDR3, the DNA is TGCAGCGTTGGTGTAGGGGTTACGACAGATACGCAGTATTTT. Residues: CSVGVGVTTDTQYF.

The chain has TRBV28 and TRBJ2-7, with D perhaps matching TRBD1 (5 bases). CDR3 length equals 12 residues. V was clipped by 5 bases and J by 4 bases, with 9 bases between them. The germline gives CDR1 MDHEN, CDR2 SYDVKM. CDR3 in DNA: TGTGCCAGCAGTGTCAGACAGTACGAGCAGTACTTC. Its translation is CASSVRQYEQYF.

The rearrangement joins TRBV9 to TRBJ2-4; tentatively, D is TRBD2 (5 bases). V lost 0 bases, J lost 3 bases, and 16 bases lay in between. CDR1 and CDR2 (germline): SGDLS, YYNGEE. This CDR3 region has 17 residues. CDR3 sequence: CASSVAGSGSGKNIQYF. As DNA, the CDR3 is TGTGCCAGCAGCGTAGCTGGGAGTGGTTCAGGCAAAAACATTCAGTACTTC.